This T cell receptor (beta chain) was sequenced in a study of cytomegalovirus exposure and HLA in healthy donors. Unmatched junction bases numbered 11, after V lost 3 bases and J lost 0 bases. Germline V gives CDR1 WSHSY, CDR2 SAAADI. This CDR3 is 18 amino acids long. PCR was performed using 60 Vbeta and 13 Jbeta primers. TCRdb's table, derived via immunoSEQ multiplex PCR, lists solely in-frame clones and lacks some. There are 85,000 to 100,000 clones in the sample; around nine tenths occur only once, and approximately 9.2% lies in the top ten. The gene calls are TRBV10-2 and TRBJ2-3, with 8 bases aligning to TRBD1. This TCR was sampled from a young man in good health and CMV-seropositive. The specimen sequenced was PBMCs. CDR3 protein: CASSERDRPFSSTDTQYF. The CDR3 nucleotides are TGCGCCAGCAGTGAAAGGGACAGGCCCTTCTCTAGCACAGATACGCAGTATTTT.